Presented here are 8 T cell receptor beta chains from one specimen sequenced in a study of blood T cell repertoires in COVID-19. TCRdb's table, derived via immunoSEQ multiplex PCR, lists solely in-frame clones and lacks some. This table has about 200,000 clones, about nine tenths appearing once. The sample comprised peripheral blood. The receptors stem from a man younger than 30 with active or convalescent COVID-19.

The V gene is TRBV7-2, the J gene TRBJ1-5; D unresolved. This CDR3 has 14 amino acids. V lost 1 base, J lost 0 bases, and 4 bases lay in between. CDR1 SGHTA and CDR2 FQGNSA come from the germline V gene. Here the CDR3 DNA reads TGTGCCAGCAGCTTAGTAGTTAGCAATCAGCCCCAGCATTTT. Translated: CASSLVVSNQPQHF.

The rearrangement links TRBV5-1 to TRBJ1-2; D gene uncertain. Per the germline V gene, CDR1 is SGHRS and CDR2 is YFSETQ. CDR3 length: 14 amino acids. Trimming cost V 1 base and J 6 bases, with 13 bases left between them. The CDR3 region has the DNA TGCGCCAGCAGCTTGAGTAGCGGGAGGGATGGCTACACCTTC. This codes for CASSLSSGRDGYTF.

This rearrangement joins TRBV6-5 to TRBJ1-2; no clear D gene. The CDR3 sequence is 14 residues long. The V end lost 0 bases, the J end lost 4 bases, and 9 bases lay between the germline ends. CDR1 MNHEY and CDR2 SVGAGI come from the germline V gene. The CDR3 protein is CASSYSLGSYGYTF. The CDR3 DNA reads TGTGCCAGCAGTTACTCGCTCGGGAGCTATGGCTACACCTTC.

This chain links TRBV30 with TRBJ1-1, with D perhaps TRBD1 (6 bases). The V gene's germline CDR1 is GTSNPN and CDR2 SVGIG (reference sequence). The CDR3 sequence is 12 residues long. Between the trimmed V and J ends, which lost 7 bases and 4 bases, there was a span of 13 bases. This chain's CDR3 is CASITGPTEAFF. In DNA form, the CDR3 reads TGTGCCTCGATTACAGGGCCCACTGAAGCTTTCTTT.

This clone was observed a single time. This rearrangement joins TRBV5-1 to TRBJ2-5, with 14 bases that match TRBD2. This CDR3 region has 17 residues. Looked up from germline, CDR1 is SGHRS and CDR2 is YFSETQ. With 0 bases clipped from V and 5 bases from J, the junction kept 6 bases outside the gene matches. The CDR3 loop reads CASSLGGLAGGEETQYF. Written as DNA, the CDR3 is TGCGCCAGCAGCTTGGGTGGACTAGCGGGAGGTGAGGAGACCCAGTACTTC.

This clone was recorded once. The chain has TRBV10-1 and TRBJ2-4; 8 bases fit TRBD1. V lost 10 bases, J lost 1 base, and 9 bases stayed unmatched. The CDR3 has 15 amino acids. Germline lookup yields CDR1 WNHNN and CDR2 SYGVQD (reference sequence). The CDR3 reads CATRQGAGAKNIQYF. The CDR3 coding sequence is TGCGCCACTCGCCAGGGGGCCGGGGCCAAAAACATTCAGTACTTC.

The DNA of the CDR3 is TGTGCCAGCAGCGGGGAAAGGGGAGATACGCAGTATTTT. It specifies CASSGERGDTQYF. The chain has TRBV7-9 and TRBJ2-3; possibly TRBD1 for D (5 bases). The CDR3 contains 13 residues. The V gene lost 5 bases and the J gene lost 5 bases, with 11 bases spanning the gap. Germline CDR1 SEHNR, CDR2 FQNEAQ (reference sequence).

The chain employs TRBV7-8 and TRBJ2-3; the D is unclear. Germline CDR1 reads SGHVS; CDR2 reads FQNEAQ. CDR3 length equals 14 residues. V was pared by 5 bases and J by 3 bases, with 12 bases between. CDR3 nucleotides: TGTGCCAGCAGCCCCACTACTACAACAGATACGCAGTATTTT. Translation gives CASSPTTTTDTQYF.